A few counts support the clone carrying this T cell receptor (beta chain). Its antigen is as yet unknown. The data stem from a study of T cell responses to AZD1222 COVID-19 vaccine. Overall study results and limits: Donors were largely white British and mainly female; clonal diversity was possibly underestimated.

Repertoires were generated with immunoSEQ multiplex PCR, while TCRdb's copy carries only in-frame clones and drops some. This table holds around 100,000 clones, approximately 90% found once. Germline V gives CDR1 SQVTM, CDR2 ANQGSEA. With 4 bases clipped from V and 2 bases from J, the junction kept 9 bases outside the gene matches. The CDR3 has 15 residues. The sequence derives from an adult in good health. J is TRBJ2-3 and V is TRBV29-1; 7 bases map to TRBD2. The sequenced sample was peripheral blood, obtained on day 0 of AZD1222 vaccination. The CDR3 nucleotides read TGCAGCGTTGCTGGCATGGCGGGAGTCACAGATACGCAGTATTTT. Its translation is CSVAGMAGVTDTQYF.